Listed below are T cell receptor beta chains from one sample, sequenced in a study of metastatic and nonmetastatic thyroid tumors. From the PCR reads, TCRdb re-called clones with MiXCR. The sample lists some 5,000 clones, around 28% seen once, with 20% to 30% in the top ten. The source material was adjacent normal tissue. Receptors originate from a female donor with papillary thyroid cancer or a benign thyroid nodule (not recorded which). Some clones in this sample may be carry-over from other donors' samples. CDR3s include the opening cysteine and the closing phenylalanine or tryptophan. D genes are given only for firm matches. Part of the rows lack a size; the others show once, few, many or a class for expanded clones.

v_call	j_call	d_call	clone_size	cdr3_aa	cdr3_nt
TRBV11-2	TRBJ2-2	TRBD1	many	CASSPRTGINTGELFF	TGTGCCAGCAGCCCACGGACAGGGATTAACACCGGGGAGCTGTTTTTT
TRBV7-9	TRBJ2-7	NA	many	CASSQDSPGQYF	TGTGCCAGCAGCCAAGACTCTCCCGGGCAGTACTTC
TRBV9	TRBJ1-5	NA	few	CASSAGYDQPQHF	TGTGCCAGCAGCGCAGGGTACGATCAGCCCCAGCATTTT
TRBV7-3	TRBJ2-1	TRBD2	many	CASSLMGLAAYNEQFF	TGTGCCAGCAGCTTAATGGGTCTAGCGGCCTACAATGAGCAGTTCTTC
TRBV30	TRBJ1-2	TRBD1	NA	CAWSPQGYGYTF	TGTGCCTGGAGTCCACAGGGGTATGGCTACACCTTC
TRBV5-1	TRBJ2-1	TRBD1	many	CASSLETGAQNNEQFF	TGCGCCAGCAGCTTGGAAACAGGGGCGCAGAACAATGAGCAGTTCTTC
TRBV7-6	TRBJ2-1	TRBD2	medium-sized	CASSLVAGGGLHNEQFF	TGTGCCAGCAGCTTAGTAGCGGGAGGAGGGCTACACAATGAGCAGTTCTTC
TRBV20-1	TRBJ2-2	TRBD2	NA	CSARTLLAGNTGELFF	TGCAGTGCTAGAACACTCCTAGCGGGGAACACCGGGGAGCTGTTTTTT
TRBV27	TRBJ2-7	TRBD2	few	CASSPLAGAYEQYF	TGTGCCAGCAGCCCGCTAGCGGGAGCTTATGAGCAGTACTTC
TRBV6-6	TRBJ2-3	TRBD2	many	CASSPTSGGSYTDTQYF	TGTGCCAGCAGTCCGACTAGCGGGGGTTCCTACACAGATACGCAGTATTTT
TRBV27	TRBJ2-7	NA	NA	CASSLSQAPSYEQYF	TGTGCCAGCAGTTTATCACAGGCCCCCTCCTACGAGCAGTACTTC
TRBV20-1	TRBJ1-4	NA	NA	CSASGEGAVWEKLFF	TGCAGTGCTAGTGGCGAAGGGGCCGTTTGGGAAAAACTGTTTTTT
TRBV19	TRBJ2-7	NA	NA	CASSESRGEQYF	TGTGCCAGTAGTGAATCCAGGGGCGAGCAGTACTTC
TRBV11-2	TRBJ2-7	TRBD2	NA	CASSKEGLAYEQYF	TGTGCCAGCAGCAAAGAGGGACTAGCTTACGAGCAGTACTTC
TRBV10-3	TRBJ2-3	NA	few	CAISEGASTDTQYF	TGTGCCATCAGTGAGGGGGCTAGCACAGATACGCAGTATTTT
TRBV20-1	TRBJ2-7	NA	NA	CSARLANYGQYF	TGCAGTGCTAGACTAGCGAACTACGGGCAGTACTTC